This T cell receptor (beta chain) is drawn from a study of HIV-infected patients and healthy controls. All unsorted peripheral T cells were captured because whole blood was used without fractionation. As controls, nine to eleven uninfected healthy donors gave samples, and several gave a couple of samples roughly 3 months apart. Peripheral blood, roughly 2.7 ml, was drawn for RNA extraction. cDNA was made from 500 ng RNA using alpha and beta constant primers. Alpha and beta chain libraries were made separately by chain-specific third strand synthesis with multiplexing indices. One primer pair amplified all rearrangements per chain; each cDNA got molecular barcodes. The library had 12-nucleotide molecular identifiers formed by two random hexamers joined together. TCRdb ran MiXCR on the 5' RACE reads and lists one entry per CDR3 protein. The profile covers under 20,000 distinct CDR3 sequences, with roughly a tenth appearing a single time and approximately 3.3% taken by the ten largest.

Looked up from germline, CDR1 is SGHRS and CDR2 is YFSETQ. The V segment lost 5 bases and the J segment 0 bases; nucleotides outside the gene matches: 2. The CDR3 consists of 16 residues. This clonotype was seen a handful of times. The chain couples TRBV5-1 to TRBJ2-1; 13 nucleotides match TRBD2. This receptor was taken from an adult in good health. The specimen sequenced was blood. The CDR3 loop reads CASRRTSGSSYNEQFF. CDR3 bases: TGCGCCAGCAGACGGACTAGCGGGAGCTCCTACAATGAGCAGTTCTTC.